What follows describes a single TCR beta chain. The CDR3 contains 12 residues. Trimming removed 8 bases from V and 2 bases from J, with 8 bases in between. Germline V gives CDR1 SGHTA, CDR2 FQGTGA. These data belong to a study of technical replicates of blood from a few donors. Assay: immunoSEQ multiplex PCR; the TCRdb copy retains only in-frame clones and omits some. The data show tens of thousands of clones, 85% to 95% seen once. This clonotype was sampled from a human donor in good health. The chain links TRBV7-3 to TRBJ2-3; perhaps TRBD2 as D (7 bases). Sequencing was carried out using T cells isolated from PBMCs. The CDR3 nucleotides are TGTGCCAGCGGGGGGGCCACAGATACGCAGTATTTT. Its translation is CASGGATDTQYF.